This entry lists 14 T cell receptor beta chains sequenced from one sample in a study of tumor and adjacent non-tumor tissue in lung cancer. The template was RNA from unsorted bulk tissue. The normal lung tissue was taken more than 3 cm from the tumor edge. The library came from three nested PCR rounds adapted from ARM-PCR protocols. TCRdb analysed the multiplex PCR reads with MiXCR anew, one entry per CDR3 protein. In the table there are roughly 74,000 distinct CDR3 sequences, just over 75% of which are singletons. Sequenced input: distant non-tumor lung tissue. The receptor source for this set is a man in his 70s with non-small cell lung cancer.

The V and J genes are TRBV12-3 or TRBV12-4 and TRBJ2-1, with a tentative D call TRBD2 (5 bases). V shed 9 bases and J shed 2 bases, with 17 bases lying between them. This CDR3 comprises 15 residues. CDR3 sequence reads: CASGSLVLAYNEQFF. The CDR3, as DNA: TGTGCCAGTGGTTCACTAGTGCTAGCCTACAATGAGCAGTTCTTC.

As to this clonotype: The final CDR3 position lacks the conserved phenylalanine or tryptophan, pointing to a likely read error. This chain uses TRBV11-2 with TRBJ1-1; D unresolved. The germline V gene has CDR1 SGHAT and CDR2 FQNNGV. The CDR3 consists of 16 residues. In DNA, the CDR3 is TGTGCCAGCAACTTAGCAGAGATGGGGATGAACACTGATGCTTTCCTT. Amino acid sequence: CASNLAEMGMNTDAFL.

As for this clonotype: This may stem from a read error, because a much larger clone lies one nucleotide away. The CDR3 spells CASNSPPAPSTDTQYF. CDR3 nucleotide sequence: TGTGCCAGCAATAGTCCGCCCGCGCCTAGCACAGATACGCAGTATTTT. The chain recombines TRBV28 with TRBJ2-3; D gene ambiguous. This CDR3 is built from 16 residues. V was cut by 7 bases and J by 0 bases, with 17 bases left in between. Germline V gene data show CDR1 as MDHEN and CDR2 as SYDVKM.

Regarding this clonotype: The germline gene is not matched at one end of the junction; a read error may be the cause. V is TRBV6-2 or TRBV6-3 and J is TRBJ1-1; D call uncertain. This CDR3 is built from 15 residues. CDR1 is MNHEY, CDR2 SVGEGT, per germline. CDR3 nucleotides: TGTGCCGGCAGTACGAGACATGGGATGAACACTGAAGCTTTCTTT. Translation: CAGSTRHGMNTEAFF.

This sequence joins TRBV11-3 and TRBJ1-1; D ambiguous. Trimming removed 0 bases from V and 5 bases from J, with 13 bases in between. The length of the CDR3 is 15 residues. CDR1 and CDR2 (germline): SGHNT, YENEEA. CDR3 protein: CASSLDWAVTTEAFF. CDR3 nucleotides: TGTGCCAGCAGCTTAGACTGGGCTGTGACGACTGAAGCTTTCTTT.

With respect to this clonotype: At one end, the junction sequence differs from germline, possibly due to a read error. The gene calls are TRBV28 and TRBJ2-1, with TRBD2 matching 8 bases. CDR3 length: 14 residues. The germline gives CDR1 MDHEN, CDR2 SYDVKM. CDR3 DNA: TGTGTCAGCGATAATAGCGGGATTGACAATGAGCAATTCTTC. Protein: CVSDNSGIDNEQFF.

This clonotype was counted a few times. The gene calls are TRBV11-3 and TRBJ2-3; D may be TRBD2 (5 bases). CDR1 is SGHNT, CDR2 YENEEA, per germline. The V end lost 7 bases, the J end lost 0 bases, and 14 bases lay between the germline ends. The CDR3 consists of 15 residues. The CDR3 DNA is TGTGCCAGCATCCATCGGGATGTAAGCACAGATACGCAGTATTTT. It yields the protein CASIHRDVSTDTQYF.

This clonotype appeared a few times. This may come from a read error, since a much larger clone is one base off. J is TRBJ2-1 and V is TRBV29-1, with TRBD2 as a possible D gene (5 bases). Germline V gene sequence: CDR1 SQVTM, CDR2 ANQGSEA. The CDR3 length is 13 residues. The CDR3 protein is CRVEAAKGNEQFF. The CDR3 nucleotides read TGCAGAGTTGAAGCGGCTAAGGGCAATGAGCAGTTCTTC.

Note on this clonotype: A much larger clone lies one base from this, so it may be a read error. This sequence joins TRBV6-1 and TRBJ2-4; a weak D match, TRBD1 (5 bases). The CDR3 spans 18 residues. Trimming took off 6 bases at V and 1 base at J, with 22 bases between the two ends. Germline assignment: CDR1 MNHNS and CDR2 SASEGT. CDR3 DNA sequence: TGTGCCAGCAGCGCCTGGACAAGGGATGGCTTTGCCAAAAACATTCAGTACTTC. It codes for CASSAWTRDGFAKNIQYF.

CDR3 protein: CASSSGLAGGQETQYF. In DNA form, the CDR3 reads TGCGCCAGCAGCTCCGGACTAGCGGGTGGCCAAGAGACCCAGTACTTC. The rearrangement joins TRBV5-1 to TRBJ2-5; 11 bases are a match to TRBD2. The CDR3 covers 16 residues. Looked up from germline, CDR1 is SGHRS and CDR2 is YFSETQ. V trimming: 3 bases; J trimming: 1 base; junction bases outside the gene matches: 5.

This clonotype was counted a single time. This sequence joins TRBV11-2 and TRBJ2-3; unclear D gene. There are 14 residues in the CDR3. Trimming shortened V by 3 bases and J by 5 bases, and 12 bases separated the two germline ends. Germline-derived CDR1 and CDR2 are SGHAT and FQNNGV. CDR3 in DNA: TGTGCCAGCAGCTTTTGGGTCGCTTTAGATACGCAGTATTTT. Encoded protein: CASSFWVALDTQYF.

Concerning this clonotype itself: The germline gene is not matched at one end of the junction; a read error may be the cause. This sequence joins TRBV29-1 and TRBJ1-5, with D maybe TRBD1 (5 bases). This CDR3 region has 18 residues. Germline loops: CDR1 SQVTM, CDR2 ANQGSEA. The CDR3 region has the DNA TGTAGCGTTGAAGATCTATGGGACGACGGTATTGGCAATCAGCCCCAGCATTTT. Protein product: CSVEDLWDDGIGNQPQHF.

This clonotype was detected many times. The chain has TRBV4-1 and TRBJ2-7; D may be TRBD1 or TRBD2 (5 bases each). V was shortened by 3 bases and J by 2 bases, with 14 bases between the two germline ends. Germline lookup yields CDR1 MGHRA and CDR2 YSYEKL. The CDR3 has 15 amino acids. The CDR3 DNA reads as TGCGCCAGCAGCCACCTGGGAGACAGAACCTACGAGCAGTACTTC. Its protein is CASSHLGDRTYEQYF.

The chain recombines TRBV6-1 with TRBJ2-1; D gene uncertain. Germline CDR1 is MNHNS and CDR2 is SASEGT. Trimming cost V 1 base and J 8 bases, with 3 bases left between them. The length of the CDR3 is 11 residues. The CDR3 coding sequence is TGTGCCAGCAGTGAAGGATATGAGCAGTTCTTC. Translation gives CASSEGYEQFF.